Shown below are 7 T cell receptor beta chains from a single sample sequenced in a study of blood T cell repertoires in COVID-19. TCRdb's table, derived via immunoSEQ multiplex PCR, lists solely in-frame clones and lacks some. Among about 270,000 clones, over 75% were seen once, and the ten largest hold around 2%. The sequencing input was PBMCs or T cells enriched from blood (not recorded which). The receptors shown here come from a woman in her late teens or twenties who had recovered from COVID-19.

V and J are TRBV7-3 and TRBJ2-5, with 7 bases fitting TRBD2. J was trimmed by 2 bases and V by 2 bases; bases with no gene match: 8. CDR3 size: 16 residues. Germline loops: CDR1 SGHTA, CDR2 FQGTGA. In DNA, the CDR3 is TGTGCCAGCAGCTTATCTGCGGGGGAGGGTCAAGAGACCCAGTACTTC. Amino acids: CASSLSAGEGQETQYF.

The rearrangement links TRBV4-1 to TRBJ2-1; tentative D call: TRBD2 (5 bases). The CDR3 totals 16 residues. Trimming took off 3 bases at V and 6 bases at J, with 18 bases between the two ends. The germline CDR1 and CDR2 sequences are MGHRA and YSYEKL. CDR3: CASSHTTRQMGNEQFF. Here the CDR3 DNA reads TGCGCCAGCAGCCACACTACTAGACAAATGGGCAATGAGCAGTTCTTC.

CDR3 bases: TGCAGCGTTGAACGGGGGACAGGGGCCCCGAACACTGAAGCTTTCTTT. Its translation: CSVERGTGAPNTEAFF. This chain uses TRBV29-1 with TRBJ1-1; TRBD1 matches 10 bases. There are 16 residues in the CDR3. Germline V lookup: CDR1 SQVTM, CDR2 ANQGSEA. The J segment lost 1 base and the V segment lost 2 bases, leaving 7 bases of the junction unmatched.

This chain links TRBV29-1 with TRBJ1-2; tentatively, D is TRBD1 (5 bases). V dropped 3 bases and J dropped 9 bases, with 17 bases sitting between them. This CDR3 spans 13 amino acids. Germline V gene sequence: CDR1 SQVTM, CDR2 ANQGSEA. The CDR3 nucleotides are TGCAGCGTTGACCCCCCGACCGGGGGTAGCTACACCTTC. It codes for CSVDPPTGGSYTF.

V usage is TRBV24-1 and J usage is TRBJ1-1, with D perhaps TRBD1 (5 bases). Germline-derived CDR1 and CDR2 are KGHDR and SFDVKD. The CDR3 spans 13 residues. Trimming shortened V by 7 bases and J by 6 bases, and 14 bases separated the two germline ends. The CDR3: CATRSNRNPEAFF. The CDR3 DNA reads TGTGCCACCAGAAGTAACAGGAATCCTGAAGCTTTCTTT.

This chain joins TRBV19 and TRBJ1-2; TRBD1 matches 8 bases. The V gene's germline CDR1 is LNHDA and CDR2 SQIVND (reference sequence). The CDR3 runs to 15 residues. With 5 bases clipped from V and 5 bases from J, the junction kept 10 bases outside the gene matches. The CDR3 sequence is CASSGTGQGGYGYTF. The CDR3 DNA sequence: TGTGCCAGTAGTGGCACCGGACAGGGTGGGTATGGCTACACCTTC.

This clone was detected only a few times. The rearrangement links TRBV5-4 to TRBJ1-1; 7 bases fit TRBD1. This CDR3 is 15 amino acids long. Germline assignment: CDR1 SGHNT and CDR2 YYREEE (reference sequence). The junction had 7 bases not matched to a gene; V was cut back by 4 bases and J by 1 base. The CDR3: CASSQRGTANTEAFF. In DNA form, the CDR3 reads TGTGCCAGCAGCCAGCGGGGGACAGCGAACACTGAAGCTTTCTTT.